These 24 T cell receptor beta chains were all obtained from the same sample, sequenced in a study of cytomegalovirus exposure and HLA in healthy donors. Vbeta (60) and Jbeta (13) primers were used in the PCR. TCRdb's table, derived via immunoSEQ multiplex PCR, lists solely in-frame clones and lacks some. The table has about 170,000 clones, 82% seen once. The sequenced sample consisted of PBMCs. These receptor sequences come from a girl under 18 in good health and CMV-seropositive.

The chain carries TRBV5-6 and TRBJ2-3; D is uncertain. CDR1 SGHDT and CDR2 YYEEEE come from the germline V gene. Between the trimmed V and J ends, which lost 1 base and 6 bases, there was a span of 9 bases. The CDR3 is 13 residues long. DNA of the CDR3: TGTGCCAGCAGCTTGTCGGTGGTTGATACGCAGTATTTT. The encoded protein is CASSLSVVDTQYF.

In this sample, this clone turned up a few times. This chain joins TRBV28 and TRBJ2-3; 11 nucleotides match TRBD2. The CDR3 totals 19 residues. V shed 1 base and J 6 bases; nucleotides not matched to a gene: 15. CDR1 and CDR2 from the germline V gene are MDHEN and SYDVKM. CDR3 loop: CASSLFVLLAGGSWDTQYF. In nucleotides, the CDR3 is TGTGCCAGCAGTTTATTCGTACTGTTAGCGGGGGGGTCGTGGGATACGCAGTATTTT.

This clone was detected only a few times. This chain joins TRBV9 and TRBJ2-3; 7 bases line up with TRBD1. Germline-derived CDR1 and CDR2 are SGDLS and YYNGEE. This CDR3 contains 16 residues. V lost 2 bases, J lost 0 bases, and 6 bases stayed unmatched. The DNA for the CDR3 is TGTGCCAGCAGCGTCCTAGGGGGCCTTAGCACAGATACGCAGTATTTT. Translating it yields CASSVLGGLSTDTQYF.

This clone has only a few counts. The rearrangement joins TRBV7-3 to TRBJ2-1; 12 bases map to TRBD2. J was trimmed by 10 bases and V by 2 bases; bases with no gene match: 9. The CDR3 is 16 amino acids. CDR1 and CDR2 from the germline V gene are SGHTA and FQGTGA. The CDR3 region has the DNA TGTGCCAGCAGCTTAGGGCTAGCGGGGGGGCAGGGCGAGCAGTTCTTC. Encoded protein: CASSLGLAGGQGEQFF.

This rearrangement joins TRBV6-6 to TRBJ2-1; 10 bases line up with TRBD2. Germline V gene data show CDR1 as MNHNY and CDR2 as SVGAGI (reference sequence). This CDR3 has 15 residues. Losses at the gene ends were 2 bases for V and 7 bases for J; bases not matched to a gene: 5. The CDR3 is CASSYGGTSENEQFF. CDR3 bases: TGTGCCAGCAGTTACGGTGGGACTAGCGAGAATGAGCAGTTCTTC.

The V gene is TRBV18, the J gene TRBJ2-1, with 9 nucleotides matching TRBD2. CDR3 length: 17 amino acids. V shed 0 bases and J 5 bases; nucleotides not matched to a gene: 8. Germline assignment: CDR1 KGHSH and CDR2 LQKENI. Here the CDR3 DNA reads TGTGCCAGCTCACCACCAGGGGCGGGAGGGCCTAACAATGAGCAGTTCTTC. Translating gives CASSPPGAGGPNNEQFF.

The J gene is TRBJ2-3, the V gene TRBV7-3, with TRBD2 as a possible D gene (6 bases). Germline V gene lookup returns CDR1 SGHTA and CDR2 FQGTGA. V gave up 2 bases and J gave up 10 bases, with 10 bases separating them. This CDR3 region has 12 residues. The CDR3 nucleotides read TGTGCCAGCAGCTTAGACGCGGGGCCGCAGTATTTT. The encoded protein is CASSLDAGPQYF.

The V gene is TRBV28, the J gene TRBJ2-1, with TRBD1 matching over 8 bases. CDR3 length: 15 amino acids. V shed 2 bases and J 7 bases; nucleotides not matched to a gene: 7. Germline values: CDR1 MDHEN, CDR2 SYDVKM. The DNA of the CDR3 is TGTGCCAGCAGTTTAGTCCACAGGGGGATAAATGAGCAGTTCTTC. It is translated as CASSLVHRGINEQFF.

As to this clone: This same CDR3 is encoded by further DNA sequences in the sample. This chain uses TRBV5-1 with TRBJ2-7; D is ambiguous. Trimming removed 0 bases at V and 2 bases at J, with 3 bases between. CDR3 length equals 12 residues. Germline CDR1 SGHRS, CDR2 YFSETQ. CDR3 sequence (DNA): TGCGCCAGCAGCTTGGGAGCCTACGAGCAGTACTTC. Amino acid sequence: CASSLGAYEQYF.

This clone occurred a few times. The chain is built from TRBV19 and TRBJ1-3; D unresolved. There are 13 residues in the CDR3. The V gene's germline CDR1 is LNHDA and CDR2 SQIVND (reference sequence). Trimming took off 5 bases at V and 10 bases at J, with 15 bases between the two ends. CDR3 DNA sequence: TGTGCCAGTAGTGTGATAAACCGGGAAACCATATATTTT. Translation: CASSVINRETIYF.

The chain is built from TRBV18 and TRBJ1-5, with 9 bases matching TRBD1. The CDR3 is 15 amino acids. V shed 2 bases, J shed 2 bases, and the junction held 1 base outside the gene matches. Germline CDR1 is KGHSH and CDR2 is LQKENI. The CDR3 sequence: CASSPRTGGNQPQHF. CDR3 coding DNA: TGTGCCAGCTCACCAAGGACAGGGGGCAATCAGCCCCAGCATTTT.

The chain combines TRBV5-5 with TRBJ1-4; TRBD1 matches at 7 bases. This CDR3 comprises 15 residues. Germline V gene lookup returns CDR1 SGHKS and CDR2 YYEKEE (reference sequence). With 4 bases clipped from V and 7 bases from J, the junction kept 10 bases outside the gene matches. The CDR3 sequence is CASSRTTGRGEKLFF. CDR3 nucleotide sequence: TGTGCCAGCAGCAGGACGACAGGGCGGGGTGAAAAACTGTTTTTT.

The chain has TRBV28 and TRBJ2-7; perhaps TRBD2 as D (5 bases). CDR3 length: 15 residues. Between the trimmed V and J ends, which lost 3 bases and 6 bases, there was a span of 18 bases. Germline assignment: CDR1 MDHEN and CDR2 SYDVKM. CDR3: CASSFVFRDVGEQYF. CDR3 in DNA: TGTGCCAGCAGTTTCGTCTTCCGGGATGTTGGCGAGCAGTACTTC.

Concerning this clone itself: Within the sample, other DNA sequences also encode this same CDR3. The chain uses TRBV6-5 and TRBJ2-5; 10 bases are shared with TRBD2. Germline V CDR1 and CDR2: MNHEY, SVGAGI. This CDR3 has 15 amino acids. The trim removed 0 bases at V and 5 bases at J, leaving 3 bases unmatched. The CDR3 nucleotides read TGTGCCAGCAGTTACTCGGGACTAGCGAGGGAGACCCAGTACTTC. Translating it yields CASSYSGLARETQYF.

This clone has just a few counts. The chain uses TRBV5-5 and TRBJ2-5; TRBD1 aligns across 8 bases. Per germline, CDR1 SGHKS and CDR2 YYEKEE (reference sequence). This CDR3 comprises 15 residues. J was trimmed by 1 base and V by 3 bases; bases with no gene match: 5. The CDR3 DNA reads TGTGCCAGCAGCTCCATGACAGGGGCCCAAGAGACCCAGTACTTC. Its protein is CASSSMTGAQETQYF.

The CDR3 nucleotides read TGCAGCGTCGACCCTAGGGGGGGTGCAGATCCAGATACGCAGTATTTT. Its protein is CSVDPRGGADPDTQYF. The J gene is TRBJ2-3, the V gene TRBV29-1; weak D call: TRBD2 (7 bases). Germline-derived CDR1 and CDR2 are SQVTM and ANQGSEA. V was shortened by 6 bases and J by 4 bases, with 23 bases between the two germline ends. The CDR3 has 16 amino acids.

The V call is TRBV28, the J call TRBJ2-1; D may be TRBD1 (6 bases). Between the trimmed V and J ends, which lost 6 bases and 5 bases, there was a span of 14 bases. The CDR3 extends over 14 amino acids. Germline V CDR1 and CDR2: MDHEN, SYDVKM. The CDR3 loop reads CASSIPAGDNEQFF. The CDR3 bases are TGTGCCAGCAGCATTCCAGCAGGGGACAATGAGCAGTTCTTC.

Remarks on this clone: Mismatch with germline at one junction end may stem from a read error. The same CDR3 also results from other DNA sequences found in this sample. V is TRBV30 and J is TRBJ1-1; D gene ambiguous. Looked up from germline, CDR1 is GTSNPN and CDR2 is SVGIG (reference sequence). The CDR3 is 13 residues long. This CDR3 is CAWSSRQNTEAFF. Written as DNA, the CDR3 is TGCGCCTGGAGTTCGCGACAGAACACTGAAGCTTTCTTT.

J is TRBJ2-1 and V is TRBV11-2; D unclear. This CDR3 has 17 amino acids. V lost 4 bases, J lost 6 bases, and 22 bases lay in between. The germline V gene has CDR1 SGHAT and CDR2 FQNNGV. Here the CDR3 reads CASSWPDFENSGNEQFF. The CDR3 DNA is TGTGCCAGCAGCTGGCCCGACTTCGAAAATTCCGGCAATGAGCAGTTCTTC.

This clone was found a few times. The genes are TRBV4-1 and TRBJ1-3; the match to TRBD1 covers 7 bases. CDR3 length: 17 amino acids. The junction had 8 bases not matched to a gene; V was cut back by 3 bases and J by 0 bases. Germline CDR1 reads MGHRA; CDR2 reads YSYEKL. The CDR3 coding sequence is TGCGCCAGCAGCCAGGGTCCAGCAGGGGGCTCTGGAAACACCATATATTTT. Translating gives CASSQGPAGGSGNTIYF.

This clone was picked up one time. V usage is TRBV18 and J usage is TRBJ1-1; 8 bases are shared with TRBD1. V shed 5 bases, J shed 3 bases, and the junction held 2 bases outside the gene matches. The CDR3 is made up of 13 amino acids. Germline-derived CDR1 and CDR2 are KGHSH and LQKENI. In DNA, the CDR3 is TGTGCCAGCTCAACGACAGGGGACACTGAAGCTTTCTTT. As protein: CASSTTGDTEAFF.

This rearrangement joins TRBV5-6 to TRBJ2-6; the match to TRBD1 covers 8 bases. Germline assignment: CDR1 SGHDT and CDR2 YYEEEE. V lost 4 bases to trimming and J lost 3 bases; unmatched junction nucleotides: 9. The CDR3 runs 17 residues. Written as DNA, the CDR3 is TGTGCCAGCAGCCTATTTCAGGGGGCGTATGGGGCCAACGTCCTGACTTTC. This translates into CASSLFQGAYGANVLTF.

The J gene is TRBJ1-2, the V gene TRBV11-2; possibly TRBD1 for D (6 bases). CDR1 and CDR2 from the germline V gene are SGHAT and FQNNGV. This CDR3 is built from 16 residues. V was pared by 5 bases and J by 8 bases, with 24 bases between. CDR3 DNA: TGTGCCAGCAGCCCATTCGACAGGTCTTCCCCGGAGGGCTACACCTTC. This encodes CASSPFDRSSPEGYTF.

This clone was counted a few times. The genes are TRBV6-1 and TRBJ1-4; 7 bases align to TRBD1. CDR1 is MNHNS and CDR2 is SASEGT in the germline V gene. Trimming at V came to 6 bases and at J to 8 bases, leaving 6 bases not matched to a gene. CDR3 length: 13 residues. Here the CDR3 DNA reads TGTGCCAGCAGCCTCGGACAGGACGAAAAACTGTTTTTT. Translating gives CASSLGQDEKLFF.